This T cell receptor (beta chain) was identified in a study of T cell repertoires in ileal Crohn's disease. Study information: Surgery for a complication: stricturing in about 61%, penetrating in about 40%. Per sample, about 460 nanograms of biopsy DNA were TCRB immunosequenced. Biopsies of inflamed ileum from the surgical specimen form M0 samples.

Study results and limitations: Compared with non-smokers, active smokers at surgery showed more clonal expansions.

The repertoire was sequenced with immunoSEQ multiplex PCR; TCRdb's copy has only in-frame clones and lacks some. The table has 9,500 to 12,000 clones, around 87% seen once. CDR1 is SQVTM, CDR2 ANQGSEA, per germline. This CDR3 is built from 13 residues. Trimming stripped 1 base from V and 4 bases from J, with 10 bases between. Concerning this clone itself: The antigen remains undetermined.

The time point was: inflamed ileum from the surgical specimen. The receptor was isolated from an adult with Crohn's disease. The sample comprised ileal tissue. The chain links TRBV29-1 to TRBJ1-1; perhaps TRBD1 as D (5 bases). Here the CDR3 DNA reads TGCAGCGTTGAAGTGGCCAGGGCCACTGAAGCTTTCTTT. This codes for CSVEVARATEAFF.